The 19 T cell receptor beta chains below all came from one sample that was sequenced in a study of blood T cell repertoires in COVID-19. Clones were read by immunoSEQ multiplex PCR, and TCRdb kept only the in-frame ones, dropping some. The sample holds fewer than 150,000 clones, roughly 71% seen once. The specimen was peripheral blood. These receptors were obtained from a man at least 80 years old with acute or convalescent COVID-19.

This chain joins TRBV10-3 and TRBJ2-6; D not certain. Deletions cut 5 bases from V and 3 bases from J, with 11 bases between. CDR1 is ENHRY and CDR2 is SYGVKD in the germline V gene. This CDR3 has 15 amino acids. CDR3 bases: TGTGCCATCAGTAGAACATCCGTTGGGGCCAACGTCCTGACTTTC. This codes for CAISRTSVGANVLTF.

This sequence joins TRBV18 and TRBJ1-2; 12 nucleotides match TRBD1. In germline, CDR1 is KGHSH, CDR2 LQKENI. The ends lost 1 base at V and 4 bases at J; junction bases unmatched: 7. The CDR3 sequence is 17 residues long. The CDR3 region has the DNA TGTGCCAGCTCACCACTACAGGGACAGGGGGCAATCTATGGCTACACCTTC. Its protein product is CASSPLQGQGAIYGYTF.

The V gene is TRBV6-6, the J gene TRBJ2-7; tentatively, D is TRBD1 (7 bases). CDR1 and CDR2 (germline): MNHNY, SVGAGI (reference sequence). Trimming cost V 0 bases and J 1 base, with 13 bases left between them. CDR3 size: 16 residues. CDR3 in amino acids: CASSYSGGGPSYEQYF. In nucleotides, the CDR3 is TGTGCCAGCAGTTACTCAGGAGGGGGCCCTTCCTACGAGCAGTACTTC.

The gene calls are TRBV11-2 and TRBJ1-2; D is possibly TRBD1 (5 bases). The germline CDR1 and CDR2 sequences are SGHAT and FQNNGV. CDR3 size: 13 residues. V lost 5 bases to trimming and J lost 2 bases, with 9 bases between them. For the CDR3, the DNA is TGTGCCAGCAGCGCCGGGGGGAACTATGGCTACACCTTC. It specifies CASSAGGNYGYTF.

This clone was seen just once. The chain uses TRBV6-5 and TRBJ2-1, with TRBD2 matching 10 bases. The germline V gene has CDR1 MNHEY and CDR2 SVGAGI. Trimming removed 2 bases from V and 8 bases from J; junction bases left unmatched: 9. The CDR3 consists of 16 residues. The CDR3 sequence: CASSYPRSGGADEQFF. CDR3 sequence (DNA): TGTGCCAGCAGTTACCCCCGAAGCGGGGGGGCCGATGAGCAGTTCTTC.

This clone was seen just once. This sequence may be a read error, since a much larger clone differs from it by one base. The same CDR3 arises from other DNA sequences in this sample as well. The chain recombines TRBV29-1 with TRBJ1-6, with D possibly matching TRBD1 (5 bases). Trimming left V 6 bases short and J 1 base short, with 10 bases between. The CDR3 length is 14 residues. Germline V gene lookup returns CDR1 SQVTM and CDR2 ANQGSEA. Here the CDR3 reads CSVRQGSYNSPLHF. The CDR3 nucleotides are TGCAGCGTCCGGCAGGGTTCCTATAATTCACCCCTCCACTTT.

This chain connects TRBV5-6 to TRBJ2-7; the match to TRBD1 covers 8 bases. CDR1 and CDR2 from the germline V gene are SGHDT and YYEEEE. The CDR3 is made up of 15 amino acids. V was clipped by 3 bases and J by 3 bases; unmatched bases: 8. The CDR3 bases are TGTGCCAGCAGCTGGGAGGCAGGGGGCGGCTACGAGCAGTACTTC. This translates into CASSWEAGGGYEQYF.

This chain joins TRBV7-8 and TRBJ2-1; unclear D gene. The CDR3 runs 15 residues. Per the germline V gene, CDR1 is SGHVS and CDR2 is FQNEAQ. The V and J ends lost 5 bases and 3 bases respectively, with 14 bases between them. For the CDR3, the DNA is TGTGCCAGCAGCCCCCGTGGGCAGGACTACAATGAGCAGTTCTTC. It is translated as CASSPRGQDYNEQFF.

This clone was seen just once. V usage is TRBV9 and J usage is TRBJ2-7; 9 nucleotides line up with TRBD1. Trimming removed 0 bases from V and 4 bases from J; junction bases left unmatched: 2. CDR3 length: 14 amino acids. The germline gives CDR1 SGDLS, CDR2 YYNGEE. The CDR3 region has the DNA TGTGCCAGCAGCGTAGGGGACAGGGTGTACGAGCAGTACTTC. This gives the protein CASSVGDRVYEQYF. Variable domain in full (rest from reference TRBV9 and TRBJ2-7): DSGVTQTPKHLITATGQRVTLRCSPRSGDLSVYWYQQSLDQGLQFLIQYYNGEERAKGNILERFSAQQFPDLHSELNLSSLELGDSALYFCASSVGDRVYEQYFGPGTRLTVT.

The V and J genes are TRBV5-4 and TRBJ1-5, with 8 positions matching TRBD1. V was clipped by 4 bases and J by 3 bases; unmatched bases: 3. The germline gives CDR1 SGHNT, CDR2 YYREEE (reference sequence). The CDR3 runs to 14 residues. Here the CDR3 DNA reads TGTGCCAGCAGCAAGGACAGGGACAATCAGCCCCAGCATTTT. This gives the protein CASSKDRDNQPQHF.

V is TRBV3-1 (or the pseudogene TRBV3-2) and J is TRBJ1-2, with D hard to call. There are 12 residues in the CDR3. The V end lost 1 base, the J end lost 11 bases, and 11 bases lay between the germline ends. Germline CDR1 LGHDT, CDR2 YNNKEL (reference sequence). For the CDR3, the DNA is TGTGCCAGCAGCCAAGTAGGGAGGAGATACACCTTC. It is translated as CASSQVGRRYTF.

The CDR3 coding sequence is TGTGCCAGCAGCTTGGCCGGGGGGGCAGGGGTGAGAGGCTACACCTTC. Its protein is CASSLAGGAGVRGYTF. The gene calls are TRBV5-4 and TRBJ1-2; maybe TRBD1 (6 bases). In germline, CDR1 is SGHNT, CDR2 YYREEE (reference sequence). The CDR3 runs to 16 residues. V lost 0 bases to trimming and J lost 8 bases, with 20 bases between them.

This sequence joins TRBV19 and TRBJ2-3, with D perhaps matching TRBD1 (6 bases). Trimming stripped 4 bases from V and 2 bases from J, with 13 bases between. CDR3 length: 15 amino acids. The germline CDR1 and CDR2 sequences are LNHDA and SQIVND (reference sequence). The CDR3 reads CASSTGTFYTDTQYF. The CDR3 DNA reads as TGTGCCAGTAGTACCGGGACATTTTACACAGATACGCAGTATTTT.

The chain combines TRBV4-3 with TRBJ1-4; tentative D call: TRBD1 (5 bases). The germline V gene encodes CDR1 LGHNA and CDR2 YSLEER. CDR3 length: 17 amino acids. V lost 4 bases and J lost 3, with 18 bases in between. The CDR3 region is CASSPSSRGTANEKLFF. The DNA for the CDR3 is TGCGCCAGCAGCCCCTCCTCACGCGGGACGGCTAATGAAAAACTGTTTTTT.

This chain uses TRBV7-2 with TRBJ2-7; D perhaps matches TRBD1 (5 bases). CDR1 and CDR2 from the germline V gene are SGHTA and FQGNSA. The CDR3 length is 15 residues. With 4 bases removed from V and 5 bases from J, the gap between germline ends came to 18 bases. CDR3 loop: CASSSSIRGSHEQYF. The CDR3 DNA reads TGTGCCAGCAGCTCTTCTATAAGGGGTAGCCACGAGCAGTACTTC.

The rearrangement links TRBV30 to TRBJ2-4, with 8 positions matching TRBD1. CDR3 size: 14 residues. V dropped 1 base and J dropped 1; count of bases not matched to a gene: 0. Germline CDR1 is GTSNPN and CDR2 is SVGIG (reference sequence). The CDR3 loop reads CAWSGQGAKNIQYF. In DNA, the CDR3 is TGTGCCTGGAGTGGACAGGGGGCCAAAAACATTCAGTACTTC.

The chain links TRBV9 to TRBJ2-7; the D gene is possibly TRBD2 (5 bases). Per germline, CDR1 SGDLS and CDR2 YYNGEE. Trimming shortened V by 3 bases and J by 3 bases, and 10 bases separated the two germline ends. This CDR3 is 13 amino acids long. CDR3 sequence: CASSAGIYYEQYF. CDR3 coding DNA: TGTGCCAGCAGCGCGGGGATTTACTACGAGCAGTACTTC.

J is TRBJ1-2 and V is TRBV5-1; 9 bases map to TRBD1. V gave up 4 bases and J gave up 8 bases; unmatched junction bases: 18. Germline V CDR1 and CDR2: SGHRS, YFSETQ. The CDR3 sequence is 17 residues long. The CDR3 DNA sequence: TGCGCCAGCAGCCCAATGGACAGGGGTACTGAAGTTGGCGGCTACACCTTC. It codes for CASSPMDRGTEVGGYTF. The full variable domain, in which reference TRBV5-1 and TRBJ1-2 provide the parts outside the CDR3, is KAGVTQTPRYLIKTRGQQVTLSCSPISGHRSVSWYQQTPGQGLQFLFEYFSETQRNKGNFPGRFSGRQFSNSRSEMNVSTLELGDSALYLCASSPMDRGTEVGGYTFGSGTRLTVV.

The chain employs TRBV3-1 (or the pseudogene TRBV3-2) and TRBJ2-7; D unclear. The CDR3 sequence is 11 residues long. CDR1 is LGHDT and CDR2 is YNNKEL in the germline V gene (reference sequence). The V end lost 4 bases, the J end lost 6 bases, and 7 bases lay between the germline ends. Here the CDR3 reads CASSLSGEQYF. Written as DNA, the CDR3 is TGTGCCAGCAGCCTCTCAGGCGAGCAGTACTTC.